The TCR beta chain under discussion was sequenced for a study of blood T cell repertoires in COVID-19. This CDR3 has 14 amino acids. In germline, CDR1 is MNHEY, CDR2 SVGAGI. Trimming pared 6 bases from V and 0 bases from J, leaving 8 bases between. The method was immunoSEQ multiplex PCR; TCRdb's version includes in-frame clones alone and lacks a portion of them. The sample has roughly 38,000 clones, 65% to 85% seen once. The sequencing input was peripheral blood. This sequence was found in a middle-aged man with active or convalescent COVID-19. This rearrangement joins TRBV6-5 to TRBJ2-2; D may be TRBD2 (6 bases). In DNA form, the CDR3 reads TGTGCCAGCAGAGGCGGGACGAACACCGGGGAGCTGTTTTTT. Translated: CASRGGTNTGELFF.